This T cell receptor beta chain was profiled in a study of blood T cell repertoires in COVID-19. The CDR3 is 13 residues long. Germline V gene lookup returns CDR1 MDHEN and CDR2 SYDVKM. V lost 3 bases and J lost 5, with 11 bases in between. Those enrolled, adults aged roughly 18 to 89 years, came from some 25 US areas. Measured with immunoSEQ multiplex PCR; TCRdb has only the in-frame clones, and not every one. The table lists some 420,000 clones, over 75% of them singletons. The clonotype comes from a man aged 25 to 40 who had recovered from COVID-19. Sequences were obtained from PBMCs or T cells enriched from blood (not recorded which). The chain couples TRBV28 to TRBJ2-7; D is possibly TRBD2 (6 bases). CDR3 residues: CASSLGRRDEQYF. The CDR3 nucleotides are TGTGCCAGCAGTTTGGGGAGGAGGGACGAGCAGTACTTC.